The T cell receptor beta chain under discussion was sequenced for a study of T cells in Graves' hyperthyroidism and ophthalmopathy. Turning to the study itself: Peripheral blood was secured at the point of initial diagnosis, before any treatment.

Ophthalmopathy patients all had a Clinical Activity Score of at least 3, a NOSPECS grade of at least 4 and disease under 3 months old. The PBMCs were taken from less than 11 ml of fresh peripheral blood. This clonotype was detected ten times or more. What it binds is not known. Germline CDR1 and CDR2: SGHTA and FQGTGA. The length of the CDR3 is 15 residues. V shed 2 bases and J shed 0 bases, with 9 bases lying between them. General study points: Also found in blood were most expanded thyroid clonotypes above 0.001.

The source material, RNA transcripts, was used to amplify TCR beta CDR3 regions. HTBI primers drove first-round RT-PCR of the TCR CDR3. Via MiXCR, TCRdb re-called the multiplex PCR reads, giving one row per CDR3 protein. The sample has a few hundred thousand distinct CDR3 sequences; around 13% are singletons. This receptor was taken from a woman in her thirties with Graves' ophthalmopathy. Sequenced material: blood. This chain connects TRBV7-3 to TRBJ2-3, with D perhaps TRBD1 (6 bases). CDR3 nucleotide sequence: TGTGCCAGCAGCTTAGACAGGCCCAGCACAGATACGCAGTATTTT. Translation gives CASSLDRPSTDTQYF. Variable domain in full (rest from reference TRBV7-3 and TRBJ2-3): GAGVSQTPSNKVTEKGKYVELRCDPISGHTALYWYRQSLGQGPEFLIYFQGTGAADDSGLPNDRFFAVRPEGSVSTLKIQRTERGDSAVYLCASSLDRPSTDTQYFGPGTRLTVL.